Here is one T cell receptor (beta chain) with its context. This clonotype was detected only a few times. Its recognized antigen is unknown. The sample holds no much larger clone one base away, and base qualities are not on file. The data were obtained in a study of blood T cells in healthy people across ages (dated by TCRdb to between 2015 and 2017). Looking at the study overall: Template switching captured roughly one uniquely barcoded TCR beta cDNA molecule per two T cells in model experiments. Using deep sequencing normalized with unique cDNA molecular identifiers, the study measured how TCR beta repertoire diversity changes with age. To avoid experimental bias, donors of different ages were randomly spread across the sequencing lanes. Two additional independent replicas of 1 million unique cDNA reads from the same blood draw were analyzed for two donors (one aged 18 to 30 and one aged 80 or older). The donors were split into four age groups: young (average around 17 years), middle-aged (roughly 40), aged (roughly 60) and long-lived (more than 80). The paper as a whole reports these results and caveats: As age increased, observed TCR beta diversity per million T cells dropped in a roughly linear way, and a significant reduction was already evident by age about 36. Bulk unsorted PBMC profiling prevented conclusive comparison of naive and antigen-experienced compartments. Compared with the aged group, the long-lived group had more naive CD4+ T cells, fewer expanded clones and increased TCR diversity, a pattern suggesting age selection. Donor CMV infection status was unknown, potentially confounding age-related changes in expanded clonotypes. The percentage of naive T cells measured by flow cytometry correlated strongly with observed TCR beta diversity. Estimates of total diversity based on one million sequenced T cells were considered lower bounds and underestimates.

The donors were around 39 Caucasian individuals from Russia, aged about 6 to 95 years, who were systemically healthy. Each donor gave ten milliliters of peripheral blood, collected into EDTA-treated Vacutainer tubes. Ficoll-Paque density-gradient centrifugation was used to isolate PBMCs, with at least 6 million obtained per sample. Trizol reagent was used to extract total RNA from PBMCs, with at least 6 micrograms per sample. For every donor, flow cytometry on a PBMC aliquot measured the percentage of naive CD45RAhigh/CD27high T cells. The library was obtained by 5' RACE. These reads were obtained on an Illumina HiSeq 2500. The second PCR ran for about 6 to 12 cycles and used a J-beta primer mix along with a sample-barcoded 5' primer. Each TCR beta cDNA molecule received a unique molecular identifier from a template-switch 5' adaptor carrying 12 random nucleotides. Each sample yielded at least 3 million CDR3-containing paired-end reads. The Mint cDNA synthesis kit, primed by a TRBC-specific oligonucleotide, was used to synthesize first-strand cDNA from all RNA. All cDNA was treated with uracil-DNA glycosylase and then went through a first 18-cycle PCR with the universal primers M1SS and BC2_uni_R. The study's own analysis went as follows. For normalization, 1 million high-quality reads, each with a distinct molecular identifier, were randomly selected from each sample. Instead of being binned into consensus sequences, reads with shared molecular identifiers were discarded. MiTCR, run with a Q25 quality threshold and the strictest error-elimination algorithm, handled CDR3 identification, clonotype clustering and error correction. Lower-bound total TCR beta diversity was estimated with a nonparametric unseen species model using Euler transformation. In-frame beta chains were kept once TCRdb had trimmed the public reads at Q25 with fastp and called clones with MiXCR. Each entry merges the rows of one CDR3 protein and shows their most common DNA and genes. The authors' filters were not applied to this entry. The sample includes fewer than 1.5 million distinct CDR3 sequences, with 40% to 50% observed a single time. The top ten hold roughly 7.9% of the sample.

The receptor comes from a woman aged 18-29 years in good health. Sequenced input: blood.

The sequenced DNA: TGCAGCGTTGAAGATAGGAACTACGAGCAGTACTTC. It is translated as CSVEDRNYEQYF. The chain is made from TRBV29-1 and TRBJ2-7, with the D segment identity uncertain. Relative to germline, V is 0 bases shorter and J is 3 bases shorter, with 6 bases between their ends. Taken from the germline V gene, the CDR1 and CDR2 loops are SQVTM and ANQGSEA. The CDR3 goes from the cysteine to the phenylalanine over 12 residues. Just CDR3 DNA is preserved here, 36 bases in frame from base 1.